This TCR beta chain stems from a study of cytomegalovirus exposure and HLA in healthy donors (dated by TCRdb to about 2017). Context from the whole study: An earlier analysis of around 600 of the donors reported roughly 270 Gb of sequence data and more than 90 million unique TCR beta sequences from about 200 million T cells. Typing coverage varied by locus: about 629-630 donors for A, B, C, DRB1 and DQB1; some 520 for DQA1; over 600 for DPA1; 400 to 480 for DPB1. Roughly 5 DR-DQ haplotypes were handled as single units for association and clustering because linkage in the cohort was strong. Donor age, sex, ethnicity and CMV serostatus were collected together with the repertoire data. HLA typing covered class I and class II loci at four-digit resolution. All discovery cohort repertoires had been generated using a single sequencing platform. Among the roughly 370 genotyped donors, approximately 76% belonged to the genetic ancestry cluster associated with self-reported Caucasian donors. The study aimed to test whether signatures of past pathogen exposure could be identified by cataloging public T cell receptors. The later analysis used no new phenotypic data to find candidate immune exposures, relying instead on TCR beta sequences and their occurrence across donors. An early release covering roughly 600 HLA-typed donors comprised about 300 gigabases of sequencing data and tens of millions of unique TCR sequences. Besides the first cohort of 666 subjects, a separate validation cohort made up of over 95 different subjects was used. To predict cytomegalovirus infection status, the study combined high-throughput TCR immunosequencing, statistical association of individual TCRs with disease status, and machine learning. The study used immunosequencing to profile the T cell repertoires of approximately 630 subjects and linked those repertoires to cytomegalovirus serostatus. In an earlier analysis of roughly 540 of the donors, high-throughput TCR beta sequencing was used to judge whether each TCR beta V gene segment behaved as functional or pseudogenic. On average, roughly 250,000 unique TCR beta nucleotide sequences were sequenced per donor among about 400 genotyped donors of the cohort, with 15% to 20% of those sequences being non-productive. A later genetic analysis used genome-wide SNP genotypes for about 60% of the roughly 700 donors, treating that subset as a discovery cohort. A later analysis re-analyzed previously published TCR beta repertoires from about 730 donors and added high-resolution HLA genotyping to study TCR occurrence patterns.

What the work shows at the level of the full study, not this receptor alone: Broadly in line with IMGT annotations, most TCR beta V segments showed up in productive rearrangements about 90% or about 30% of the time in an earlier analysis of under 700 of the donors. Compared with the approximately 600-donor mean, donors in an Asian-associated ancestry cluster had fewer N-insertions in productive TCRs, according to a later genetic analysis. The classifier was reported to diagnose cytomegalovirus status with high specificity and sensitivity in both the original cohort and the validation cohort. Roughly uniform sequencing depth across donors was assumed in presence/absence analyses, although this assumption may not hold. The authors suggested that the approach could potentially be generalized to other disease states and immunological phenotypes. Compared with equally common non-associated chains, HLA-associated TCR beta chains in a later analysis were more clonally expanded and had lower generation probabilities. Only TCR beta chains were sequenced in this cohort, and the absence of alpha or paired-chain data limited detectable features. In vitro tests confirmed that three of the cytomegalovirus-associated TCR beta chains recognize cytomegalovirus antigens. A group of highly shared sequence variants was considered likely to be a technical artifact of the sequencing pipeline. Correlated functional status among segregating V segments might be attributable to linkage disequilibrium, but an unknown experimental factor could not be ruled out. Most CMV-associated TCR beta chains appeared to be HLA-restricted in a later analysis, and the HLA associations seemed to be driven largely by CMV exposure. A total of fewer than 200 TCR beta chains were listed by the study as associated with cytomegalovirus. For the cohort, immune exposure information was limited to CMV serostatus. A later genetic analysis associated a missense DCLRE1C variant with V-gene and J-gene trimming of TCR beta chains, and an independent cohort replicated the association. Several of the top co-occurrence clusters appeared to be linked to parvovirus B19, influenza, CMV and Epstein-Barr virus, according to a later analysis. In a later analysis, TCR association rates were found to vary across HLA loci, with the most associated TCRs seen for DRB1 alleles and the fewest for HLA-C alleles. A further reported finding was that TCR beta sequences accurately predicted the HLA-A and HLA-B alleles for most subjects in the first cohort. Most TCR sequences were seen in very few donors, while some public TCRs were found in many individuals. Seventeen rarely observed V segments, including chromosome 9 orphons, were excluded from the earlier analysis of almost 600 of the donors because counts were too low. In a later analysis, 16,951 TCR beta sequences were associated with specific HLA alleles at a false discovery rate of 0.05. Because HLA typing was missing for some donors at each locus, association tests included only the typed subset. Strong co-occurrence of HLA alleles, especially DR and DQ, made assigning TCR associations to individual alleles difficult.

In total, roughly 670 healthy bone marrow donors made up the cohort. At the time of sampling, every cohort member was nominally healthy, though immune exposures that went unrecorded were likely present. The donor was CMV seropositive and was included in the group of some 290 seropositive cohort members. Each donor provided a peripheral blood sample, and peripheral blood mononuclear cells were used for TCR beta sequencing. Genomic DNA was extracted from the blood cell samples with the Qiagen DNeasy Blood Extraction Kit. Of note for this clone: The clone's antigen remains unknown. It has no much larger one-base neighbor in the sample; base qualities were not kept.

Library preparation was by the immunoSEQ multiplex PCR assay. For the multiplex PCR, a mixture combining 60 forward primers for TCR Vbeta segments and 13 reverse primers for TCR Jbeta segments was used. The CDR3 region of rearranged TCR beta genes was amplified from genomic DNA by a multiplex PCR assay. The amplified TCR beta libraries were sequenced on the Illumina HiSeq System as 87-base-pair reads. On the authors' methods: Across the 500 to 750 repertoires, a later analysis counted roughly 77 million unique TCR beta chains, approximately 12 million of which were shared by at least two donors. To remove PCR and sequencing errors, raw reads were error-corrected and collapsed into unique sequences using a nearest-neighbor algorithm that merged closely related sequences. To assign V, D and J gene segments, CDR3 sequences were aligned to IMGT reference sequences. Each retained sequence needed at least a six-nucleotide match to both a V gene segment and a J gene segment. A rearrangement counted as productive if the CDR3 had no stop codons and remained in frame with V and J, and every other rearrangement counted as non-productive. CDR3 was defined according to IMGT convention as the region running from the second conserved V-encoded cysteine to the conserved J-encoded phenylalanine. Sequences without an unambiguous match to a single V gene segment were excluded from the earlier analysis of about 640 of the donors. An earlier analysis of around 600 of the donors classified V segments as functional when productive rearrangements were above 56.7% and as segregating when the standard deviation between donors was above 5%. A statistical classification framework was developed to diagnose cytomegalovirus status using the catalog of TCR beta chain sequences. In a later analysis, V and J genes were assigned by comparing TCR nucleotide sequences against IMGT/GENE-DB human TR gene sequences. Using the TCRdist pipeline, a later analysis assigned CDR3 sequences along with most-parsimonious VDJ recombination scenarios. In a later analysis, every TCR beta chain was defined by the combination of its CDR3 amino acid sequence and its V-gene family, and reads without a unique V-gene family were dropped. In a later analysis, fewer than 600 highly shared, low-generation-probability nucleotide sequences were removed to address suspected cross-contamination and a sequencing artifact. In a later analysis, a clonal expansion index for each public chain was calculated from normalized within-repertoire ranks of inferred template counts. In a later analysis, generation probabilities were computed using a VDJ recombination model fitted to out-of-frame rearrangements, and the results were checked against IGoR. In a later analysis, TCR-TCR, TCR-HLA and TCR-CMV co-occurrence was scored with hypergeometric tests, and a repertoire-size bias correction was applied to TCR pairs. A later analysis estimated false discovery rates by permuting HLA or CMV assignments 20 times. In a later analysis, co-occurring TCRs were grouped with DBSCAN, and TCRdist sequence similarity was added when clustering was performed within HLA-allele-positive subsets. Co-occurrence clustering excluded repertoires with fewer than 30,000 or more than 120,000 public chains, plus five with anomalous nucleotide sharing. TCRdb carries this immuneACCESS record with in-frame sequences only. Its versions omit some clonotypes, under half of them owing to an unresolved V gene in the studies checked, with the rest unexplained. V, J and clone size derive from that table, while D and trimming were established from the DNA sequence. The sample table shows approximately 190,000 clones, and about four fifths are seen once. The top ten hold approximately 2.4% of the sample.

This TCR came from a woman aged 45 to 65 in good health and CMV-seropositive. The sample was PBMCs.

The sequenced DNA is TGTGCCAGCAGCGACAGGGGCCACTACGAGCAGTACTTC. Its protein is CASSDRGHYEQYF. Recombination connected TRBV27 to TRBJ2-7, with 8 bases matching TRBD1. CDR1 and CDR2 (MNHEY, SMNVEV) derive from the germline V gene (reference sequence). The CDR3, from cysteine to phenylalanine, totals 13 residues. Only the CDR3 portion is preserved as DNA: 39 bases, with reading frame beginning at the first base. V trim: 6 bases; J trim: 3 bases; unmatched bases: 4.